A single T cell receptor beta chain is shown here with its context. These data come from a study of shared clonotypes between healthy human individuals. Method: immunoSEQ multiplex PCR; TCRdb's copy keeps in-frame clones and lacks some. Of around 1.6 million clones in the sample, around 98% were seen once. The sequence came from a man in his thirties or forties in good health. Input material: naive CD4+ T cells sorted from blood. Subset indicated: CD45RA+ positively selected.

The CDR3, as DNA: TGTGCCAGCTCACCGGTCGCGAATACGCAGTATTTT. Amino acids: CASSPVANTQYF. The chain combines TRBV18 with TRBJ2-3; no clear D. This CDR3 has 12 residues. Trimming took 3 bases from V and 7 from J, leaving 8 bases between them. Germline V gene lookup returns CDR1 KGHSH and CDR2 LQKENI.